This entry lists 30 T cell receptor beta chains sequenced from one sample in a study of PD-1 blockade in classical Hodgkin lymphoma. Time point in this sample: newly diagnosed, previously untreated cHL patient sample. Investigators isolated CD4+ T cells from thawed PBMCs through magnetic negative selection. TCRdb's copy holds only in-frame clones and misses some; the assay was immunoSEQ multiplex PCR. The sample holds fewer than 20,000 clones, approximately 92% seen once. The sequenced sample was CD4+ T cells from blood. The receptors here all came from a human donor with classical Hodgkin lymphoma.

V gene TRBV11-2 combines with J gene TRBJ1-3; a possible D gene is TRBD1 (5 bases). Trimming shortened V by 7 bases and J by 0 bases, and 10 bases separated the two germline ends. Per the germline V gene, CDR1 is SGHAT and CDR2 is FQNNGV. The CDR3 spans 14 residues. The CDR3 bases are TGTGCCAGCAACCCAGGGACCTCTGGAAACACCATATATTTT. This sequence encodes CASNPGTSGNTIYF.

The CDR3 loop is CASSSSDGAYNEQFF. The CDR3 DNA reads as TGTGCCAGCAGCTCTAGCGATGGGGCCTACAATGAGCAGTTCTTC. The rearrangement uses TRBV7-2 and TRBJ2-1; the D gene is possibly TRBD2 (6 bases). This CDR3 has 15 residues. V lost 4 bases to trimming and J lost 2 bases, with 12 bases between them. From germline, CDR1 is SGHTA and CDR2 FQGNSA.

The rearrangement links TRBV6-5 to TRBJ2-7, with D possibly TRBD1 on 5 matching bases. The CDR3 is 14 residues long. Germline V gene sequence: CDR1 MNHEY, CDR2 SVGAGI. V lost 7 bases, J lost 0 bases, and 13 bases lay in between. The CDR3 loop reads CASINRPYSYEQYF. The DNA of the CDR3 is TGTGCCAGCATTAACAGGCCCTACTCCTACGAGCAGTACTTC.

V is TRBV5-1 and J is TRBJ1-1; no clear D. The V gene's germline CDR1 is SGHRS and CDR2 YFSETQ. With 4 bases removed from V and 1 base from J, the gap between germline ends came to 11 bases. The CDR3 length is 14 residues. The CDR3 loop reads CASSLENANTEAFF. For the CDR3, the DNA is TGCGCCAGCAGCCTGGAAAATGCGAACACTGAAGCTTTCTTT.

The table lists this clone with a count of one. This rearrangement joins TRBV7-3 to TRBJ1-1; no definite D call. CDR3 length: 13 residues. Germline-derived CDR1 and CDR2 are SGHTA and FQGTGA. Trimming stripped 7 bases from V and 8 bases from J, with 17 bases between. CDR3 nucleotide sequence: TGTGCCAGCACCCGGGCCCCCGGCGAAGAAGCTTTCTTT. This sequence encodes CASTRAPGEEAFF.

The rearrangement joins TRBV9 to TRBJ2-1; tentative D call: TRBD2 (6 bases). CDR3 length equals 16 residues. The V gene lost 3 bases and the J gene lost 0 bases, with 13 bases spanning the gap. Germline V gives CDR1 SGDLS, CDR2 YYNGEE. This CDR3 is CASSASGTHSYNEQFF. Written as DNA, the CDR3 is TGTGCCAGCAGCGCCTCCGGGACTCACTCCTACAATGAGCAGTTCTTC. Together with reference TRBV9 and TRBJ2-1, the CDR3 gives the full variable domain: DSGVTQTPKHLITATGQRVTLRCSPRSGDLSVYWYQQSLDQGLQFLIQYYNGEERAKGNILERFSAQQFPDLHSELNLSSLELGDSALYFCASSASGTHSYNEQFFGPGTRLTVL.

J is TRBJ2-3 and V is TRBV27; TRBD1 matches at 8 bases. J was trimmed by 3 bases and V by 6 bases; bases with no gene match: 5. Germline values: CDR1 MNHEY, CDR2 SMNVEV (reference sequence). The CDR3 is 14 residues long. CDR3 nucleotide sequence: TGTGCCAGCAGGTGGGACAGGTTGACAGATACGCAGTATTTT. Translating it yields CASRWDRLTDTQYF.

The count of this clone is one. The rearrangement links TRBV21-1 to TRBJ1-5; the table's D call of TRBD1 was not tested on the DNA. TRBV21-1 constitutes a pseudogene. The CDR3 sequence is 16 residues long. The CDR3 spells CASSKAGTGRHQPQHF. CDR3 coding DNA: TGTGCCAGCAGCAAAGCCGGGACAGGCCGGCATCAGCCCCAGCATTTT.

The V gene is TRBV27, the J gene TRBJ2-6; D is possibly TRBD2 (6 bases). Germline CDR1 and CDR2: MNHEY and SMNVEV (reference sequence). V lost 7 bases and J 2 bases, leaving 18 bases between the germline ends. The CDR3 contains 17 residues. This CDR3 reads CASTLGGSRAGANVLTF. The CDR3 DNA is TGTGCCAGCACCCTAGGAGGGTCTCGGGCTGGGGCCAACGTCCTGACTTTC.

CDR3 nucleotide sequence: TGCGCCAGCAGCCAAAGAGGAGGCTACACCTTC. The encoded protein is CASSQRGGYTF. The chain links TRBV4-1 to TRBJ1-2; no clear D. The CDR3 covers 11 residues. Trimming cost V 2 bases and J 8 bases, with 6 bases left between them. The V gene's germline CDR1 is MGHRA and CDR2 YSYEKL.

The chain combines TRBV7-7 with TRBJ2-2; D remains unclear. Germline V CDR1 and CDR2: SSHAT, FNYEAQ (reference sequence). The CDR3 covers 13 residues. Deletions cut 6 bases from V and 2 bases from J, with 7 bases between. The CDR3 bases are TGTGCCAGCAGTCCGAGTAACACCGGGGAGCTGTTTTTT. Protein: CASSPSNTGELFF.

J is TRBJ2-3 and V is TRBV25-1; 12 bases are shared with TRBD2. The CDR3 has 17 residues. Germline V gene data show CDR1 as MGHDK and CDR2 as SYGVNS. V dropped 3 bases and J dropped 6; count of bases not matched to a gene: 10. In nucleotides, the CDR3 is TGTGCCAGCAGTGAGGTGGGGGCTAGCGGGAGGGGCGATACGCAGTATTTT. It specifies CASSEVGASGRGDTQYF.

This chain joins TRBV30 and TRBJ1-4; D gene uncertain. V dropped 1 base and J dropped 5 bases, with 11 bases sitting between them. Germline-derived CDR1 and CDR2 are GTSNPN and SVGIG (reference sequence). The CDR3 is 14 amino acids. CDR3 DNA sequence: TGTGCCTGGAGTGGAGACTCTGAAAATGAAAAACTGTTTTTT. Amino acids: CAWSGDSENEKLFF. The variable domain in full, with the rest retrieved from reference TRBV30 and TRBJ1-4, is SQTIHQWPATLVQPVGSPLSLECTVEGTSNPNLYWYRQAAGRGLQLLFYSVGIGQISSEVPQNLSASRPQDRQFILSSKKLLLSDSGFYLCAWSGDSENEKLFFGSGTQLSVL.

The chain uses TRBV30 and TRBJ1-2; D gene unclear. The ends were cut back, 0 bases at V and 9 bases at J, with 11 bases in the middle. CDR1 is GTSNPN, CDR2 SVGIG, per germline (reference sequence). The CDR3 is 12 residues long. CDR3 sequence (DNA): TGTGCCTGGAGTGTGTTTTCATTTAGCTACACCTTC. It specifies CAWSVFSFSYTF.

The chain is built from TRBV6-6 and TRBJ1-3; the D gene is possibly TRBD1 (6 bases). V lost 6 bases and J 0 bases, leaving 12 bases between the germline ends. This CDR3 contains 15 residues. The germline gives CDR1 MNHNY, CDR2 SVGAGI (reference sequence). In DNA, the CDR3 is TGTGCCAGCAGACGAGGGACAAACTCTGGAAACACCATATATTTT. Amino acids: CASRRGTNSGNTIYF.

This chain joins TRBV30 and TRBJ2-3; 10 nucleotides agree with TRBD2. CDR3 length: 13 amino acids. The V gene's germline CDR1 is GTSNPN and CDR2 SVGIG (reference sequence). Trimming cost V 4 bases and J 6 bases; bases outside gene matches: 4. CDR3 bases: TGTGCCTGGAAGCGGGAGGGCCTCGATACGCAGTATTTT. This encodes CAWKREGLDTQYF.

The V gene is TRBV11-2, the J gene TRBJ1-3; D possibly corresponds to TRBD1 (6 bases). The germline gives CDR1 SGHAT, CDR2 FQNNGV. The CDR3 is made up of 16 amino acids. Trimming shortened V by 5 bases and J by 1 base, and 15 bases separated the two germline ends. The CDR3 sequence: CASSLPGQFSGNTIYF. CDR3 nucleotides: TGTGCCAGCAGCCTCCCAGGACAGTTTTCTGGAAACACCATATATTTT.

The rearrangement uses TRBV6-4 and TRBJ2-3; D gene uncertain. Germline CDR1 reads MRHNA; CDR2 reads SNTAGT. Trimming stripped 4 bases from V and 4 bases from J, with 9 bases between. This CDR3 comprises 13 residues. The CDR3 spells CASSVGLSDTQYF. Here the CDR3 DNA reads TGTGCCAGCAGTGTAGGGTTATCAGATACGCAGTATTTT.

This chain links TRBV19 with TRBJ2-7; 12 bases align to TRBD2. This CDR3 contains 15 residues. Germline CDR1 is LNHDA and CDR2 is SQIVND (reference sequence). V trimming: 4 bases; J trimming: 4 bases; junction bases outside the gene matches: 5. CDR3: CASSTRLAGVYEQYF. CDR3 nucleotide sequence: TGTGCCAGTAGTACACGACTAGCGGGAGTGTACGAGCAGTACTTC. The variable domain in full, completed from reference TRBV19 and TRBJ2-7, reads DGGITQSPKYLFRKEGQNVTLSCEQNLNHDAMYWYRQDPGQGLRLIYYSQIVNDFQKGDIAEGYSVSREKKESFPLTVTSAQKNPTAFYLCASSTRLAGVYEQYFGPGTRLTVT.

V is TRBV6-5 and J is TRBJ2-1; 10 bases are a match to TRBD2. V was pared by 6 bases and J by 4 bases, with 6 bases of the junction left unmatched. Looked up from germline, CDR1 is MNHEY and CDR2 is SVGAGI. The CDR3 extends over 15 amino acids. CDR3 nucleotides: TGTGCCAGCAGGGCTACTAGCGGGGCATACAATGAGCAGTTCTTC. Translated: CASRATSGAYNEQFF.

This clone showed up just a few times. The chain joins TRBV6-4 to TRBJ1-4, with 9 bases matching TRBD1. The junction had 9 bases not matched to a gene; V was cut back by 2 bases and J by 8 bases. The CDR3 is 16 residues long. Germline V gene data show CDR1 as MRHNA and CDR2 as SNTAGT. The CDR3, as DNA: TGTGCCAGCAGTGACGCCGGATGGGACAGGGACGAAAAACTGTTTTTT. It encodes CASSDAGWDRDEKLFF.

The chain links TRBV20-1 to TRBJ2-5, with D unclear. The CDR3 spans 11 residues. Germline V CDR1 and CDR2: DFQATT, SNEGSKA (reference sequence). Trimming shortened V by 5 bases and J by 7 bases, and 11 bases separated the two germline ends. DNA of the CDR3: TGCAGTGCTCCGGGCCCCGGGACCCAGTACTTC. This translates into CSAPGPGTQYF.

A note on this clone: Mismatch with germline at one junction end may stem from a read error. The rearrangement joins TRBV20-1 to TRBJ1-5; D is uncertain. Germline CDR1 is DFQATT and CDR2 is SNEGSKA (reference sequence). The CDR3 covers 11 residues. The CDR3 is CSARVGQPQHF. In DNA form, the CDR3 reads TGCAGTGCGAGAGTGGGGCAGCCCCAGCATTTT.

V and J are TRBV6-5 and TRBJ2-7; D gene unclear. V was clipped by 7 bases and J by 2 bases, with 12 bases between them. The CDR3 runs to 13 residues. Per the germline V gene, CDR1 is MNHEY and CDR2 is SVGAGI. CDR3 sequence: CASTGRLAYEQYF. CDR3 nucleotide sequence: TGTGCCAGCACGGGCAGGCTAGCCTACGAGCAGTACTTC.

The rearrangement uses TRBV29-1 and TRBJ2-3; 8 bases are shared with TRBD2. Germline-derived CDR1 and CDR2 are SQVTM and ANQGSEA. With V trimmed by 6 bases and J by 1 base, 3 bases remained unmatched. This CDR3 is built from 13 residues. The CDR3 bases are TGCAGCGTCGGACTAGCAGGCACAGATACGCAGTATTTT. This codes for CSVGLAGTDTQYF.

The rearrangement uses TRBV29-1 and TRBJ1-1; D remains unclear. The CDR3 length is 13 residues. With 4 bases removed from V and 0 bases from J, the gap between germline ends came to 9 bases. Looked up from germline, CDR1 is SQVTM and CDR2 is ANQGSEA. The CDR3 sequence is CSVANKMNTEAFF. CDR3 DNA sequence: TGCAGCGTTGCGAACAAGATGAACACTGAAGCTTTCTTT.

This clone was seen a few times. The rearrangement uses TRBV7-9 and TRBJ2-7, with D maybe TRBD2 (5 bases). Trimming left V 10 bases short and J 2 bases short, with 18 bases between. CDR3 length: 14 amino acids. CDR1 is SEHNR and CDR2 is FQNEAQ in the germline V gene (reference sequence). The CDR3 nucleotides read TGTGCCACCGTCCGTAGCGACCTTCCCTACGAGCAGTACTTC. It encodes CATVRSDLPYEQYF.

The rearrangement joins TRBV6-1 to TRBJ2-1; 7 bases agree with TRBD2. Germline CDR1 and CDR2: MNHNS and SASEGT. The CDR3 sequence is 15 residues long. Trimming cost V 8 bases and J 5 bases; bases outside gene matches: 12. CDR3 DNA sequence: TGTGCCAGCGAGCTAGCGGCCCCCACTAACAATGAGCAGTTCTTC. Translation: CASELAAPTNNEQFF.

V and J are TRBV6-1 and TRBJ1-2; D possibly corresponds to TRBD1 (5 bases). V was trimmed by 4 bases and J by 7 bases, leaving 16 bases between them. Germline lookup yields CDR1 MNHNS and CDR2 SASEGT. The CDR3 totals 14 residues. CDR3 in amino acids: CASSAPTGLGGYTF. CDR3 DNA: TGTGCCAGCAGTGCCCCAACAGGTTTGGGTGGCTACACCTTC.

The rearrangement links TRBV27 to TRBJ2-7; 9 nucleotides line up with TRBD2. CDR1 is MNHEY, CDR2 SMNVEV, per germline (reference sequence). The length of the CDR3 is 13 residues. V gave up 8 bases and J gave up 2 bases; unmatched junction bases: 4. The CDR3 DNA sequence: TGTGCCAGCTCGCGGGAGGGGGCCTACGAGCAGTACTTC. Translating gives CASSREGAYEQYF.